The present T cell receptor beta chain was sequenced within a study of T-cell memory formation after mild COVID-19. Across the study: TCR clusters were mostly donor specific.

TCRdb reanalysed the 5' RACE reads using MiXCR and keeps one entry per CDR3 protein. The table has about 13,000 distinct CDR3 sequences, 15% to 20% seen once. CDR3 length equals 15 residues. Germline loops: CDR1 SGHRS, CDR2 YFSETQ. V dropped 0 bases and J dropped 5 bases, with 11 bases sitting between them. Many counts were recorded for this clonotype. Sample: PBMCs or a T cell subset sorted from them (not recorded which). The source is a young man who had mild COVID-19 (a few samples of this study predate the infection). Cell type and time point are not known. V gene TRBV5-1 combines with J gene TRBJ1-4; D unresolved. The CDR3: CASSLARAPNEKLFF. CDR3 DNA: TGCGCCAGCAGCTTGGCCCGGGCTCCAAATGAAAAACTGTTTTTT.